The entry below describes one T cell receptor (beta chain). Study processing details: Estimation of nucleated cell counts was performed using reference gene primer amplification. Profiling relied on immunoSEQ multiplex PCR, and the TCRdb table lists in-frame clones only, not all of them. D and trimming were read from the DNA, whereas the V and J calls and clone size are those reported in that table. The table lists 60,000 to 75,000 clones, more than 65% of them singletons, with around 5.1% in the top ten. Looked up from germline, CDR1 is GTSNPN and CDR2 is SVGIG (reference sequence). The CDR3 is 15 residues long. The V end lost 3 bases, the J end lost 2 bases, and 13 bases lay between the germline ends. This specimen belongs to a study of blood T cell repertoires in COVID-19. At the level of the study: COVID-19 samples from acute and convalescent phases originated in the United States, Italy and Spain. The analysed material was cDNA or gDNA that came from T cells, B-cell-depleted T cells, or PBMCs.

Sequences were obtained from peripheral blood. The genes are TRBV30 and TRBJ2-2; a weak D match, TRBD1 (5 bases). The TCR was taken from a woman aged 70-85 years with acute or convalescent COVID-19. Here the CDR3 reads CAWRARGSNTGELFF. The CDR3, as DNA: TGTGCCTGGAGAGCAAGGGGATCCAACACCGGGGAGCTGTTTTTT.